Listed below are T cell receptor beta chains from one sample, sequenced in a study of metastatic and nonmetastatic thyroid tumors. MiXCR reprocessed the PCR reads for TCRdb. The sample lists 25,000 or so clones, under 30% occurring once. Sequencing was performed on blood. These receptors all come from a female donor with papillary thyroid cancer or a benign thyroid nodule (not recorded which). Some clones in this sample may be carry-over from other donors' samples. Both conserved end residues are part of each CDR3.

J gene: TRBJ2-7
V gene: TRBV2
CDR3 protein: CASTAPLANHEQYF

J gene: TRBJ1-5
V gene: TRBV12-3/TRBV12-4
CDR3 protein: CASSLMAISNQPQHF

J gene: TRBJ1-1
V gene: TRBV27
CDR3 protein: CASQFHMNTEAFF

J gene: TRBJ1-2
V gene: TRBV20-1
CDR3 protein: CSWCTAANYGYTF

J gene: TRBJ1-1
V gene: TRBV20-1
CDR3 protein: CSARVGEGFITEAFF

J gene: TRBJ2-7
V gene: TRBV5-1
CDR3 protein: CASSSSTYEQYF

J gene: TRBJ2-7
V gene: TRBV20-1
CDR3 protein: CSARGTGINYEQYF

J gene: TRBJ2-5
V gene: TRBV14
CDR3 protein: CASSRWTSGRQETQYF

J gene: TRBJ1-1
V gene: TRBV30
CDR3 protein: CAWSVWEAEAFF

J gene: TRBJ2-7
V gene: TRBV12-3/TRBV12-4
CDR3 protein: CASSYRDSFQYF

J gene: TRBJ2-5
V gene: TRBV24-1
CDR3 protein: CATSDPAGGTETQYF

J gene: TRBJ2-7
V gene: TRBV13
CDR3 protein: CASSLDLDEQYF

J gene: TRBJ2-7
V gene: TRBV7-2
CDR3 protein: CASSLSRSWDYEQYF

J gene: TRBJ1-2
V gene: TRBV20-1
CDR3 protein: CSASPLEYSGGYTF

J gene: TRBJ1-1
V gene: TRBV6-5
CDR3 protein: CASSSLTGQNTEAFF

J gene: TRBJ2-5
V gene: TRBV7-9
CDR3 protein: CASSLKDGAYSLETQYF

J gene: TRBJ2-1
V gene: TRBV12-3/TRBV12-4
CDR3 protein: CASSVDRANNEQFF

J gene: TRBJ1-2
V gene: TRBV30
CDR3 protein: CAWSTGFYGYTF

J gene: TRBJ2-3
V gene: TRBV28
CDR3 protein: CASSWGGTGLTDTQYF

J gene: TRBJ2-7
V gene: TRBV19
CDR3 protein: CASSEDSLLSYEQYF

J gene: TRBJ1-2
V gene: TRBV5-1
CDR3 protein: CASSYGTGSGGYTF

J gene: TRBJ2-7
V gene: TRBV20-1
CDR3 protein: CSARRPLAGGNEQYF

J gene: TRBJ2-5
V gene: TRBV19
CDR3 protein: CACSIGLVLPQETQYF

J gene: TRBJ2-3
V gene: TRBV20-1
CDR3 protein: CSASRQADTQYF

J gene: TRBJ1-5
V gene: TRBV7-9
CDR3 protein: CASSLTWYQPQHF

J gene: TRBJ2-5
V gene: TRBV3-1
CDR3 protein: CASSHAEETQYF

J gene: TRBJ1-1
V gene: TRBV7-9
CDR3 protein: CASSIDRNTEAFF

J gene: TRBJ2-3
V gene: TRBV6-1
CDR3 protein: CASRPTLGDTQYF